What follows are 7 T cell receptor beta chains derived from one specimen sequenced in a study of human T cells and chemical hapten exposure. Unfractionated whole blood yielded total RNA. TCRdb fed the 5' RACE reads into MiXCR, producing one record per CDR3 protein. This table holds roughly 81,000 distinct CDR3 sequences, approximately 8% found once. These receptors were collected from a male donor in good health.

Many counts were recorded for this clonotype. The CDR3 DNA reads as TGCAGTGCTAGCCCCACGACAGGGATATCCTACGAGCAGTACTTC. Translation: CSASPTTGISYEQYF. The chain is built from TRBV20-1 and TRBJ2-7; the match to TRBD1 covers 7 bases. The V and J ends lost 3 bases and 1 base, in that order; junction bases with no gene match: 9. This CDR3 region has 15 residues. The germline gives CDR1 DFQATT, CDR2 SNEGSKA (reference sequence).

This clonotype was seen only a few times. The J gene is TRBJ1-2, the V gene TRBV15; D is undetermined. Germline-derived CDR1 and CDR2 are LNHNV and YYDKDF (reference sequence). The CDR3 is 15 residues long. The ends were cut back, 0 bases at V and 8 bases at J, with 16 bases in the middle. CDR3: CATSRDSRADDGYTF. The CDR3 nucleotides read TGTGCCACCAGCAGAGATTCGAGGGCAGACGACGGCTACACCTTC. Filled out from reference TRBV15 and TRBJ1-2, the complete variable domain reads DAMVIQNPRYQVTQFGKPVTLSCSQTLNHNVMYWYQQKSSQAPKLLFHYYDKDFNNEADTPDNFQSRRPNTSFCFLDIRSPGLGDTAMYLCATSRDSRADDGYTFGSGTRLTVV.

This clonotype was counted a few times. The chain is built from TRBV7-9 and TRBJ1-1; 8 positions match TRBD1. Germline loops: CDR1 SEHNR, CDR2 FQNEAQ (reference sequence). The junction had 8 bases not matched to a gene; V was cut back by 3 bases and J by 5 bases. This CDR3 region has 15 residues. CDR3 sequence: CASSFPTGGLTEAFF. CDR3 DNA: TGTGCCAGCAGCTTCCCCACAGGGGGTTTGACTGAAGCTTTCTTT.

This clonotype was recorded a few times. The CDR3 spells CASSRRTGGIDGYTF. Here the CDR3 DNA reads TGTGCCAGCAGCAGACGGACAGGGGGCATCGATGGCTACACCTTC. This chain joins TRBV7-2 and TRBJ1-2; TRBD1 agrees at 11 bases. V lost 5 bases and J lost 6; bases outside the gene matches: 8. Germline lookup yields CDR1 SGHTA and CDR2 FQGNSA. This CDR3 is 15 amino acids long.

The rearrangement joins TRBV6-5 to TRBJ2-6; D is perhaps TRBD2 (6 bases). The germline CDR1 and CDR2 sequences are MNHEY and SVGAGI. V lost 4 bases and J lost 3, with 19 bases in between. The CDR3 runs to 18 residues. DNA of the CDR3: TGTGCCAGCAGTTCCCGCGGGACGGGCCTCTTTGGGGCCAACGTCCTGACTTTC. It yields the protein CASSSRGTGLFGANVLTF.

This clonotype was detected a few times. The V and J genes are TRBV15 and TRBJ2-2; D gene uncertain. The V gene lost 0 bases and the J gene lost 5 bases, with 7 bases spanning the gap. This CDR3 spans 14 amino acids. CDR1 LNHNV and CDR2 YYDKDF come from the germline V gene (reference sequence). Here the CDR3 reads CATSRDLGTGELFF. The CDR3 bases are TGTGCCACCAGCAGAGATCTTGGGACCGGGGAGCTGTTTTTT. The full variable domain, its missing parts supplied by reference TRBV15 and TRBJ2-2, is DAMVIQNPRYQVTQFGKPVTLSCSQTLNHNVMYWYQQKSSQAPKLLFHYYDKDFNNEADTPDNFQSRRPNTSFCFLDIRSPGLGDTAMYLCATSRDLGTGELFFGEGSRLTVL.

This clonotype was picked up many times. The V and J genes are TRBV7-9 and TRBJ2-7; no clear D. Trimming stripped 5 bases from V and 0 bases from J, with 2 bases between. Germline V lookup: CDR1 SEHNR, CDR2 FQNEAQ (reference sequence). CDR3 length equals 11 residues. CDR3 nucleotide sequence: TGTGCCAGCAGCCACTCCTACGAGCAGTACTTC. Translation: CASSHSYEQYF.